This T cell receptor beta chain was sequenced for a study of control samples from healthy donors and cancer patients. Profiled with immunoSEQ multiplex PCR; TCRdb holds only in-frame clones, not every one. The sample consists of approximately 100,000 clones, 90% of them appearing once. V lost 5 bases, J lost 2 bases, and 12 bases lay in between. Germline CDR1 is PRHDT and CDR2 is FYEKMQ (reference sequence). The CDR3 length is 14 residues. The TCR sequence derives from a woman aged 18-30 years in good health. Source material: blood. This rearrangement joins TRBV13 to TRBJ2-5; D gene ambiguous. The CDR3 coding sequence is TGTGCCAGCAGCACACCCGACCCTCAAGAGACCCAGTACTTC. It yields the protein CASSTPDPQETQYF.